These 9 T cell receptor beta chains share one sample of origin, sequenced in a study of CD8 T cells in ankylosing spondylitis. Overall study findings and caveats: There was a TCR beta motif, made of 7 or 8 highly homologous variants, that appeared characteristic of ankylosing spondylitis blood.

Their target antigens are unknown. TCRdb analysed the 5' RACE reads with MiXCR anew, one entry per CDR3 protein. The profile shows roughly 90,000 distinct CDR3 sequences, approximately 9.6% of them singletons. Sequenced material: blood, either unsorted or a sorted T cell fraction (not recorded which). The receptors come from a male donor with ankylosing spondylitis.

This clonotype was counted ten times or more. This chain connects TRBV7-2 to TRBJ2-7; tentatively, D is TRBD1 or TRBD2 (5 bases each). Germline loops: CDR1 SGHTA, CDR2 FQGNSA. The V gene lost 4 bases and the J gene lost 4 bases, with 5 bases spanning the gap. The CDR3 totals 11 residues. CDR3: CASSWGYEQYF. CDR3 in DNA: TGTGCCAGCAGCTGGGGGTACGAGCAGTACTTC.

This chain's CDR3 is CASSRRRDRHNEQFF. As DNA, the CDR3 is TGTGCCAGCAGCCGAAGGAGGGACAGACACAATGAGCAGTTCTTC. The rearrangement links TRBV14 to TRBJ2-1, with D possibly being TRBD1 (7 bases). Germline V CDR1 and CDR2: SGHDN, FVKESK. The V gene lost 4 bases and the J gene lost 5 bases, with 15 bases spanning the gap. There are 15 residues in the CDR3.

This clonotype has only a few counts. The chain couples TRBV7-9 to TRBJ2-3, with D possibly TRBD1 on 6 matching bases. The CDR3 has 15 residues. V was pared by 1 base and J by 0 bases, with 8 bases between. Germline lookup yields CDR1 SEHNR and CDR2 FQNEAQ (reference sequence). DNA for the CDR3: TGTGCCAGCAGCTTAGGGACAGCTAGCACAGATACGCAGTATTTT. The encoded protein is CASSLGTASTDTQYF. Complete variable domain (other parts from reference TRBV7-9 and TRBJ2-3): DTGVSQNPRHKITKRGQNVTFRCDPISEHNRLYWYRQTLGQGPEFLTYFQNEAQLEKSRLLSDRFSAERPKGSFSTLEIQRTEQGDSAMYLCASSLGTASTDTQYFGPGTRLTVL.

This clonotype appeared a few times. This chain joins TRBV7-9 and TRBJ2-1; a possible D gene is TRBD1 (6 bases). The CDR3 loop spans 14 amino acids. Trimming shortened V by 3 bases and J by 4 bases, and 10 bases separated the two germline ends. Germline V lookup: CDR1 SEHNR, CDR2 FQNEAQ (reference sequence). This CDR3 is CASSFGTNYNEQFF. The CDR3 DNA follows: TGTGCCAGCAGCTTCGGGACAAATTACAATGAGCAGTTCTTC. The variable domain in full, completed from reference TRBV7-9 and TRBJ2-1, reads DTGVSQNPRHKITKRGQNVTFRCDPISEHNRLYWYRQTLGQGPEFLTYFQNEAQLEKSRLLSDRFSAERPKGSFSTLEIQRTEQGDSAMYLCASSFGTNYNEQFFGPGTRLTVL.

This clonotype was detected many times. CDR3 in amino acids: CSARDNLAGKNEQFF. In DNA, the CDR3 is TGCAGTGCTAGAGATAACCTAGCGGGAAAGAATGAGCAGTTCTTC. The J gene is TRBJ2-1, the V gene TRBV20-1, with 9 bases that match TRBD2. With V trimmed by 0 bases and J by 7 bases, 7 bases remained unmatched. CDR1 and CDR2 from the germline V gene are DFQATT and SNEGSKA (reference sequence). This CDR3 is built from 15 residues.

This chain links TRBV7-8 with TRBJ2-2, with TRBD2 identical over 10 bases. This CDR3 spans 17 amino acids. With 0 bases clipped from V and 2 bases from J, the junction kept 3 bases outside the gene matches. Germline V gives CDR1 SGHVS, CDR2 FQNEAQ. CDR3 sequence reads: CASSLAGLAINTGELFF. DNA of the CDR3: TGTGCCAGCAGCTTAGCGGGACTAGCGATAAACACCGGGGAGCTGTTTTTT.

Comment on this clonotype: A junction boundary mismatches the germline segment, possibly from a read error. The rearrangement joins TRBV29-1 to TRBJ1-1; maybe TRBD1 (6 bases). Germline values: CDR1 SQVTM, CDR2 ANQGSEA. This CDR3 is 10 amino acids long. CDR3 coding DNA: TGCGGCCAGGGGACCACTGATGCTTTCTTT. Translating it yields CGQGTTDAFF.

CDR3 sequence (DNA): TGTGCCAGCAGTTCCCGCAGCGGGGCTAGCTCCTACGAGCAGTACGTC. Translation gives CASSSRSGASSYEQYV. V usage is TRBV6-2 or TRBV6-3 and J usage is TRBJ2-7, with 7 bases matching TRBD2. The junction had 9 bases not matched to a gene; V was cut back by 4 bases and J by 0 bases. Germline values: CDR1 MNHEY, CDR2 SVGEGT. The CDR3 length is 16 residues.

Many counts were recorded for this clonotype. The V and J genes are TRBV13 and TRBJ2-1; no reliable D call. Trimming left V 5 bases short and J 2 bases short, with 19 bases between. The CDR3 consists of 17 residues. Looked up from germline, CDR1 is PRHDT and CDR2 is FYEKMQ (reference sequence). CDR3 nucleotide sequence: TGTGCCAGCAGCCCCCCATCCGCGGTGCCGACCTACAATGAGCAGTTCTTC. As protein: CASSPPSAVPTYNEQFF. Combining the CDR3 with reference TRBV13 and TRBJ2-1 gives the whole variable domain AAGVIQSPRHLIKEKRETATLKCYPIPRHDTVYWYQQGPGQDPQFLISFYEKMQSDKGSIPDRFSAQQFSDYHSELNMSSLELGDSALYFCASSPPSAVPTYNEQFFGPGTRLTVL.